Listed below are T cell receptor beta chains from one sample, sequenced in a study of T cell responses to AZD1222 COVID-19 vaccine. The protocol was immunoSEQ multiplex PCR, while the TCRdb copy is restricted to in-frame clones and leaves out a portion. The sample holds about 170,000 clones; 85% to 90% are singletons and the top ten take approximately 6.9%. Sequences were derived from peripheral blood, sampled on day 0 of AZD1222 vaccination. These receptors were obtained from an adult in good health. Both conserved end residues are part of each CDR3. The D gene is left open where the match is weak.

>TRBD1|16|TRBV5-3|TRBJ1-4
CARSPWTTGRREKLFF
>-|15|TRBV27|TRBJ1-4
CASSLSILTIEKLFF
>TRBD2|16|TRBV7-3|TRBJ2-2
CASSLQAGGNTGELFF
>TRBD1|14|TRBV30|TRBJ2-7
CAWSSGTGVYEQYF
>-|14|TRBV10-1|TRBJ2-2
CASSQDLNTGELFF
>TRBD2|14|TRBV6-4|TRBJ2-1
CASSEAGGPYEQFF
>-|15|TRBV4-3|TRBJ2-5
CASSQQTQGPWTQYF
>-|14|TRBV7-2|TRBJ2-5
CASSLGGPRETQYF
>-|15|TRBV6-5|TRBJ1-5
CASRRFLAGNQPQHF
>-|11|TRBV9|TRBJ2-1
CASSVYNEQFF
>TRBD2|16|TRBV9|TRBJ2-1
CASSAKRGSSYNEQFF
>-|13|TRBV9|TRBJ1-1
CASSVGKNTEAFF
>-|13|TRBV19|TRBJ1-1
CASSIITNTEAFF
>-|15|TRBV2|TRBJ2-1
CASNSQGSTYNEQFF
>-|17|TRBV9|TRBJ1-3
CASSPRGGARSGNTIYF
>-|15|TRBV7-6|TRBJ1-3
CASSSPANSGNTIYF
>TRBD1|15|TRBV7-9|TRBJ2-1
CASSPDRASYNEQFF
>-|14|TRBV6-5|TRBJ1-2
CASSYSMGRSGYTF
>-|14|TRBV28|TRBJ1-2
CASSLRWSGGGYTF
>-|13|TRBV6-5|TRBJ1-5
CASSYVQDQPQHF
>-|15|TRBV19|TRBJ2-1
CASSIRSYSYNEQFF
>-|15|TRBV7-9|TRBJ1-5
CASSLVGGSNQPQHF
>-|16|TRBV5-5|TRBJ1-4
CASSLAVGWSNEKLFF
>-|16|TRBV5-4|TRBJ1-3
CASSLSGRISGNTIYF
>-|14|TRBV28|TRBJ1-5
CASSLVTGNQPQHF
>-|15|TRBV11-2|TRBJ1-1
CASSLGPLVMTEAFF
>-|17|TRBV10-3|TRBJ2-6
CAISDPAGPRGANVLTF
>-|14|TRBV6-5|TRBJ2-5
CASKGQGHQETQYF
>TRBD2|17|TRBV7-2|TRBJ2-2
CASSPRRGRGRTGELFF
>-|15|TRBV6-5|TRBJ2-2
CASSPLTGRTGELFF
>-|16|TRBV14|TRBJ2-3
CASSQTGSGNTDTQYF
>-|15|TRBV5-8|TRBJ1-3
CASSLVRRSGNTIYF
>-|15|TRBV9|TRBJ2-1
CASSVRGQGYNEQFF
>-|14|TRBV4-1|TRBJ1-2
CASSPGWANYGYTF
>-|14|TRBV19|TRBJ1-5
CASVMGARNQPQHF
>TRBD1|16|TRBV5-4|TRBJ2-2
CASSLALGTGTGELFF
>-|15|TRBV4-1|TRBJ2-7
CASSQDTGTAYEQYF
>-|13|TRBV29-1|TRBJ2-1
CSGTTPENNEQFF
>-|13|TRBV7-2|TRBJ2-1
CASSLGGVREQFF
>-|16|TRBV7-3|TRBJ2-1
CASSLGPGQIDNEQFF
>TRBD1|14|TRBV27|TRBJ2-4
CASSTTHRGNIQYF
>-|16|TRBV3-1/TRBV3-2|TRBJ2-2
CASSYFLTGATGELFF
>-|16|TRBV18|TRBJ1-3
CASSPPDDFSGNTIYF
>TRBD1|15|TRBV10-3|TRBJ1-1
CATTGTGMLNTEAFF
>-|14|TRBV28|TRBJ2-7
CASSLTRVGYEQYF
>TRBD1|16|TRBV6-2/TRBV6-3|TRBJ1-1
CASSSLRRGMVTEAFF
>-|12|TRBV28|TRBJ1-2
CASGGGPYGYTF
>-|19|TRBV5-1|TRBJ2-2
CASSLFGTYPADNTGELFF